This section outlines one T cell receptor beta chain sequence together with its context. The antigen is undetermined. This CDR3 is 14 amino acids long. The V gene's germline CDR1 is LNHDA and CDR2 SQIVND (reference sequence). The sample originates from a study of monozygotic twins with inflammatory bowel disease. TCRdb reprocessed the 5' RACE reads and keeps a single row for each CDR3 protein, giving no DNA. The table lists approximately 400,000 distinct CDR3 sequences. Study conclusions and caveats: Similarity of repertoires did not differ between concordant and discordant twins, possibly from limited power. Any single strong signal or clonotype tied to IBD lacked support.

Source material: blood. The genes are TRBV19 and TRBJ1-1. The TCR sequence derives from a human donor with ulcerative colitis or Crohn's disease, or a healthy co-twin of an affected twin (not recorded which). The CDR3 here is CASTSFWGNTEAFF.